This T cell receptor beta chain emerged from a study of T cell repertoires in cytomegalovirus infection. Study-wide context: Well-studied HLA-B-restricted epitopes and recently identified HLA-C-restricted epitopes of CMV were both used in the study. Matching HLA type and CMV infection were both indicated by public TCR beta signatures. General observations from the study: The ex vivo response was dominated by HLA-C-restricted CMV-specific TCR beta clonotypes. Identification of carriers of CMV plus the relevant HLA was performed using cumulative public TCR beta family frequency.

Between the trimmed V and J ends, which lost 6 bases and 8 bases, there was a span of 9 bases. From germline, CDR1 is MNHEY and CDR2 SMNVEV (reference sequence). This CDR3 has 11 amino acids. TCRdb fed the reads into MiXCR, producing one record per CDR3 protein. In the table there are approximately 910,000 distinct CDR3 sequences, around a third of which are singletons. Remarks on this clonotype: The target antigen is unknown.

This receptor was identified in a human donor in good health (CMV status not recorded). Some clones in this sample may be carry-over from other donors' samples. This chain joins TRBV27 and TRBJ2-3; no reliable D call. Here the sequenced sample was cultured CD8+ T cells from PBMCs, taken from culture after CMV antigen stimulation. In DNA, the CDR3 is TGTGCCAGCAGATACACTGGTACGCAGTATTTT. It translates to CASRYTGTQYF.